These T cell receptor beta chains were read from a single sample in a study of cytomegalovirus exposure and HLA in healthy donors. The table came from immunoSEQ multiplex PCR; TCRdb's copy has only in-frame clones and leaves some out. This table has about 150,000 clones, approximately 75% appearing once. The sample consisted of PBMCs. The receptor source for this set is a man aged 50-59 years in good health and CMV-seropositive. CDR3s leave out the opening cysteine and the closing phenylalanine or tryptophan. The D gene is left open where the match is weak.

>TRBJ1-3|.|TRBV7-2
ASSSAASGNTIY
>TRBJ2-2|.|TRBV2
ASSELVGELF
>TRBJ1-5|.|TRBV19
ASTRAGQQNQPQH
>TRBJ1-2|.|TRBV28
ATQAADNYGYT
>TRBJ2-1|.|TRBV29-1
SVDVLRNEQF
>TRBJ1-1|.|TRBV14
ASSAGQIRPEAF
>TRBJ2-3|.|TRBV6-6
ASSRGRGAGADTQY
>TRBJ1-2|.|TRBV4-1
ASSQEEGRANYGYT
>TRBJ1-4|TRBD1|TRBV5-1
ASSSGQTSTNEKLF
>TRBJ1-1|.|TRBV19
ASRAGGRTEAF
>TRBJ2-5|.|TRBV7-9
ASGPPGETQY
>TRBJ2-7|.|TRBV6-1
ASRDSSYEQY
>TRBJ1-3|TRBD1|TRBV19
ASSTSGQPGNTIY
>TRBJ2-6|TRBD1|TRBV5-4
ASSFQGAGSGANVLT
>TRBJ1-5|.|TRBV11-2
ASSLNTGPGQPQH
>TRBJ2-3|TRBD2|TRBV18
ASSPFVAGGPSDTQY